This T cell receptor (beta chain) was sequenced during a study of shared clonotypes between healthy human individuals. There are 15 residues in the CDR3. The germline V gene has CDR1 LNHDA and CDR2 SQIVND (reference sequence). V was pared by 3 bases and J by 3 bases, with 5 bases of the junction left unmatched. This clone has more than one count but fewer than ten. The authors' processing: Junction-only sequences without quality scores were provided by ImmunoSEQ, so filtering was different. Clones were sequenced by immunoSEQ multiplex PCR, and TCRdb holds only the in-frame ones, with some missing. The V and J calls and the clone size are those of that table, but D and trimming were determined from the DNA. There are 650,000 to 800,000 clones in the sample; 55% to 80% occur only once, and about 1.8% lies in the top ten.

The chain uses TRBV19 and TRBJ2-7; 10 bases agree with TRBD2. The specimen sequenced was memory CD4+ T cells sorted from blood. Described subset: CD45RA-negative fraction. This receptor was taken from a woman younger than 45 in good health. The CDR3 here is CASSIGLADNYEQYF. In DNA, the CDR3 is TGTGCCAGTAGTATCGGACTAGCGGATAACTACGAGCAGTACTTC. The variable domain in full, completed from reference TRBV19 and TRBJ2-7, reads DGGITQSPKYLFRKEGQNVTLSCEQNLNHDAMYWYRQDPGQGLRLIYYSQIVNDFQKGDIAEGYSVSREKKESFPLTVTSAQKNPTAFYLCASSIGLADNYEQYFGPGTRLTVT.